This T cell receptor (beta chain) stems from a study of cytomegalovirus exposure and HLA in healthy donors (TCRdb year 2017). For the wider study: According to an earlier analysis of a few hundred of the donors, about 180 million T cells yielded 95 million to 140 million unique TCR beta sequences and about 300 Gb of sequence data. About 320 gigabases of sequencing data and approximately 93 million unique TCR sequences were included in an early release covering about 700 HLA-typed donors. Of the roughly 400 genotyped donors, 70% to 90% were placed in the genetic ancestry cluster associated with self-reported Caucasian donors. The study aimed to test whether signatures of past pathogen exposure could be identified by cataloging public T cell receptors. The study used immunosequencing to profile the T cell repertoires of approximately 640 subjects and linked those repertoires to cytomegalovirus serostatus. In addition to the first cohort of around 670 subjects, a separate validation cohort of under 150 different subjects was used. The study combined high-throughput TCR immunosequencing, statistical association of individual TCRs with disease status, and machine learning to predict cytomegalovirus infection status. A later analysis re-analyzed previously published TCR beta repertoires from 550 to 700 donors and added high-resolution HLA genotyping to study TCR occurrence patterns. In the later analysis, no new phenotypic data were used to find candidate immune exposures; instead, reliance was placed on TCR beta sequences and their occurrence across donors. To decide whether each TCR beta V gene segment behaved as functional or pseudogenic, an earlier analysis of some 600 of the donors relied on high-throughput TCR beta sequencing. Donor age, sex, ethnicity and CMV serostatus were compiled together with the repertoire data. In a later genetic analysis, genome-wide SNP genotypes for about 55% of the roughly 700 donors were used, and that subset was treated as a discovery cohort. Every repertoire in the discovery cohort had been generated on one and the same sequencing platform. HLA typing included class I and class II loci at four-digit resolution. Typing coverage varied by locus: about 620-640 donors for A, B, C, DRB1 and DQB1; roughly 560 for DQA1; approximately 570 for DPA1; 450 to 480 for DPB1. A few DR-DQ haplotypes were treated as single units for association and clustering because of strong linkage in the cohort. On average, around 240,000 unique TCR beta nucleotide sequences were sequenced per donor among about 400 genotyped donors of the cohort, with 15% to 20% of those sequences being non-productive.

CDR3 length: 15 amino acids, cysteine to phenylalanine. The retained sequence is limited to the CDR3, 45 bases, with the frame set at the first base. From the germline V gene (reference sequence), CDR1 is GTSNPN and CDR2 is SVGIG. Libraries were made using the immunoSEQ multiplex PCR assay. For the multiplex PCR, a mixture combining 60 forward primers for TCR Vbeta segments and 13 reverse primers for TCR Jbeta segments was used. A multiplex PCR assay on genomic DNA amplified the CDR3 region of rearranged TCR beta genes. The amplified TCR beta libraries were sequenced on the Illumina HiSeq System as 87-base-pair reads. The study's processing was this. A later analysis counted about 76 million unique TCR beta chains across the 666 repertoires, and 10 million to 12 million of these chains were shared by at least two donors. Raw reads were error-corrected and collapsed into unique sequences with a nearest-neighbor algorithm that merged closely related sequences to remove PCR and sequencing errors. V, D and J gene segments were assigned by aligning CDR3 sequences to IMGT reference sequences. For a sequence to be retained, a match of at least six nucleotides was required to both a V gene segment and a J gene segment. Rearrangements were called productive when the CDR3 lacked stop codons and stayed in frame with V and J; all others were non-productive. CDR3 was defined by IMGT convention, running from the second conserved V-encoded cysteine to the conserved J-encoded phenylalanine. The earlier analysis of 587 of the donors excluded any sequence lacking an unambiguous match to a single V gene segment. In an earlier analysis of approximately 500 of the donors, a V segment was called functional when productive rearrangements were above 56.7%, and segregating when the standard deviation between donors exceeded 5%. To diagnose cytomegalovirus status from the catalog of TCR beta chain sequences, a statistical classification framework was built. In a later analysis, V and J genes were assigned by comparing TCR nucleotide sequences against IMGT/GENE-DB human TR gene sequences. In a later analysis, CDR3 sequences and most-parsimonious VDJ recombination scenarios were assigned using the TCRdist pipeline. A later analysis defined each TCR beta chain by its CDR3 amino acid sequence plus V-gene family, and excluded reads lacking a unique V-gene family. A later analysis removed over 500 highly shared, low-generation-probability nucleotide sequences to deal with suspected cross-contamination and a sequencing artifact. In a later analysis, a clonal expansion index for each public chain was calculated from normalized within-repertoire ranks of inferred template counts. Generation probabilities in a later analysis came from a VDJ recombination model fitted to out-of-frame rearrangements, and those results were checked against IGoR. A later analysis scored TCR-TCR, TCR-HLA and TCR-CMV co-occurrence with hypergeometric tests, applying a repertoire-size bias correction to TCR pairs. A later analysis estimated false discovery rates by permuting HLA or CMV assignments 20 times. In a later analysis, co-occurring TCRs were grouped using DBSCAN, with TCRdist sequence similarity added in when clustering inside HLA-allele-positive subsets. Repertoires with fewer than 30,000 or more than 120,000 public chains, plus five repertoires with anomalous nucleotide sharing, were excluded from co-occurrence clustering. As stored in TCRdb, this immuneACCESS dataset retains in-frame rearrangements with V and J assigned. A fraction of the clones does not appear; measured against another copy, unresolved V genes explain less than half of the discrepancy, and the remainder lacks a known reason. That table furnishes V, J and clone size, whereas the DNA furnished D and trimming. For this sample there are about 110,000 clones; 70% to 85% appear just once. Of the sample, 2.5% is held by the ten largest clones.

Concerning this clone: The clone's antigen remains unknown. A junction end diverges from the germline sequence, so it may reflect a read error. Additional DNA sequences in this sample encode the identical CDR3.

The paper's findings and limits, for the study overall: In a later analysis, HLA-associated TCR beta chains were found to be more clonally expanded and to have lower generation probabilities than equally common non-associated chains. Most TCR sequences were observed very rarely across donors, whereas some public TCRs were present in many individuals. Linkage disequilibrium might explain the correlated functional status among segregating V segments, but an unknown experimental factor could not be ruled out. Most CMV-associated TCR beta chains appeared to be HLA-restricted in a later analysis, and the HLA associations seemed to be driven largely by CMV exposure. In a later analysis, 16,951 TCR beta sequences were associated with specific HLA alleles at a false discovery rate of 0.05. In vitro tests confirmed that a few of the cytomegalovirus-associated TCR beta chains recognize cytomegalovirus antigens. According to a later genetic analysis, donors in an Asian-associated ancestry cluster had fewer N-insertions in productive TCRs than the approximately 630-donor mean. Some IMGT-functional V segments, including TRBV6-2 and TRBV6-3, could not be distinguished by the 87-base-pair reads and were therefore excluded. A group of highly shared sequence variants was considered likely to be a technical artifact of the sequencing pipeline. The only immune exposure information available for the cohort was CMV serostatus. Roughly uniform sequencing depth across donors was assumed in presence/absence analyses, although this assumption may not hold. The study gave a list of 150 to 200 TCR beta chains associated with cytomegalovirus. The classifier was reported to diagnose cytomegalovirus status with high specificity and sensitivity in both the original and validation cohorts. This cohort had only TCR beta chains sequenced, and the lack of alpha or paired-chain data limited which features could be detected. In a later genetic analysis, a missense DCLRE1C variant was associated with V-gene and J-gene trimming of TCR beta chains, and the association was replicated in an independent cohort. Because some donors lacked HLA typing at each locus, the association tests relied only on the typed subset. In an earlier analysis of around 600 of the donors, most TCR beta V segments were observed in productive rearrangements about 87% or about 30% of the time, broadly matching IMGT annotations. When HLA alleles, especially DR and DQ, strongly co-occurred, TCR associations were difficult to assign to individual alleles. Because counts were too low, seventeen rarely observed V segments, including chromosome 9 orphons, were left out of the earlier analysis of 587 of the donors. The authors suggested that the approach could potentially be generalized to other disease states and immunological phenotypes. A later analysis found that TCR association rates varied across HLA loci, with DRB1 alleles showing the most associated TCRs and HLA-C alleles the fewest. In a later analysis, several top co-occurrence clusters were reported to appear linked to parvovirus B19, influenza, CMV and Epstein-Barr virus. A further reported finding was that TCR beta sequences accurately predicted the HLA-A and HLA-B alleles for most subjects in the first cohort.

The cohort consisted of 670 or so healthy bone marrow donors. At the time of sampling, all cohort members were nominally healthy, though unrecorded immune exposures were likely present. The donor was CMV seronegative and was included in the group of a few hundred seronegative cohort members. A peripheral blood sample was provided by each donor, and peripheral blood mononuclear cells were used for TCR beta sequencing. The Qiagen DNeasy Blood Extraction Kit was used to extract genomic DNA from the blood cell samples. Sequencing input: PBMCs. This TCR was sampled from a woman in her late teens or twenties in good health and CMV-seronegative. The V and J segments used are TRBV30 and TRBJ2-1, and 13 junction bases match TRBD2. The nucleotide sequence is TGCGCCTGGAGTACCTCGGGACTAGCGGGGAATGAGCAGTTCTTC. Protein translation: CAWSTSGLAGNEQFF.